The rows below give T cell receptor beta chains drawn from one sample of a study of blood T cells in healthy people across ages. TCRdb recomputed calls from the 5' RACE reads with MiXCR, one row per CDR3 protein. The profile shows about 970,000 distinct CDR3 sequences, about 53% of them singletons. Sequenced: blood. Receptor source: a woman aged 55-69 years in good health. Each CDR3 is given with its conserved first and last residue. D genes are given only for firm matches. Rows may omit the clone size; those that give it use once, few, many or a size class.

.,TRBJ2-3,TRBV6-2/TRBV6-3,.,CASRPSNTDTQYF,TGTGCCAGCAGACCCTCAAACACAGATACGCAGTATTTT
.,TRBJ2-7,TRBV5-1,.,CASSIQGGRSYEQYF,TGCGCCAGCAGTATACAGGGGGGGCGGTCCTACGAGCAGTACTTC
.,TRBJ2-4,TRBV29-1,.,CSVADRPENIQYF,TGCAGCGTTGCAGACAGGCCAGAAAACATTCAGTACTTC
.,TRBJ1-2,TRBV20-1,.,CSAGGTATNYGYTF,TGCAGTGCTGGGGGGACGGCTACTAACTATGGCTACACCTTC
.,TRBJ2-6,TRBV7-9,few,CASIQPDGSGANVLTF,TGTGCCAGCATCCAACCGGATGGCTCTGGGGCCAACGTCCTGACTTTC
.,TRBJ1-2,TRBV29-1,.,CSVGQEGVWGYTF,TGCAGCGTTGGACAGGAGGGGGTGTGGGGCTACACCTTC
TRBD2,TRBJ2-7,TRBV28,.,CAGSLGFPILGLAGHSYEQYF,TGTGCCGGCAGTTTAGGTTTTCCCATCCTCGGACTAGCGGGACACTCCTACGAGCAGTACTTC
TRBD1,TRBJ1-1,TRBV28,.,CASTKTGGNTEAFF,TGTGCCAGCACCAAGACAGGGGGGAACACTGAAGCTTTCTTT
.,TRBJ2-2,TRBV27,.,CASSLGMVLGGELFF,TGTGCCAGCAGTTTAGGGATGGTTTTGGGCGGGGAGCTGTTTTTT
.,TRBJ2-4,TRBV24-1,.,CATGGTVYNEQYF,TGTGCCACCGGGGGGACGGTATACAATGAGCAGTACTTC
.,TRBJ1-1,TRBV5-1,many,CASSRIGGSEAFF,TGCGCCAGCAGCCGGATCGGGGGCAGTGAAGCTTTCTTT
.,TRBJ2-7,TRBV14,.,CASSQLISYEQYF,TGTGCCAGCAGCCAATTAATCTCCTACGAGCAGTACTTC
.,TRBJ2-3,TRBV3-1,few,CASSQEGLATDTQYF,TGTGCCAGCAGCCAAGAAGGGCTAGCGACAGATACGCAGTATTTT
.,TRBJ2-7,TRBV24-1,.,CATSDSSGLRSYEQYF,TGTGCCACCAGTGATTCCTCAGGATTACGCTCCTACGAGCAGTACTTC
.,TRBJ2-7,TRBV7-2,few,CASSLSRVTYEQYF,TGTGCCAGCAGCTTAAGTCGGGTCACCTACGAGCAGTACTTC
TRBD1,TRBJ1-5,TRBV6-2/TRBV6-3,.,CASSTRTGGNQPQHF,TGTGCCAGCAGCACACGGACAGGGGGCAATCAGCCCCAGCATTTT
.,TRBJ1-2,TRBV6-5,.,CAAQQGNYGYTF,TGTGCCGCCCAACAGGGAAACTATGGCTACACCTTC
.,TRBJ2-7,TRBV7-8,.,CASSWGEGAYEQYF,TGTGCCAGCAGCTGGGGGGAAGGGGCCTACGAGCAGTACTTC
.,TRBJ2-3,TRBV7-9,.,CASSPRVAPDTQYF,TGTGCCAGCAGCCCAAGAGTAGCTCCAGATACGCAGTATTTT
.,TRBJ2-5,TRBV6-2/TRBV6-3,.,CASSYQGSGAEQYF,TGTGCCAGCAGTTACCAGGGCTCGGGAGCTGAGCAGTACTTC
.,TRBJ1-2,TRBV4-3,.,CASSSRTRNYGYTF,TGCGCCAGCAGCAGCCGGACAAGAAACTATGGCTACACCTTC
.,TRBJ2-7,TRBV2,.,CASSGGRVAYEQYF,TGTGCCAGCAGTGGGGGGCGGGTTGCCTACGAGCAGTACTTC
.,TRBJ2-7,TRBV28,.,CASSWIAIYNEQYF,TGTGCCAGCAGTTGGATAGCGATCTACAATGAGCAGTACTTC
TRBD1,TRBJ2-6,TRBV27,.,CASSLFGTGVDGANVLTF,TGTGCCAGCAGTTTATTTGGGACAGGGGTGGACGGGGCCAACGTCCTGACTTTC
TRBD1,TRBJ1-2,TRBV5-5,.,CASSLATLTGLHGYTF,TGTGCCAGCAGCTTGGCCACCTTGACAGGGTTGCATGGCTACACCTTC
TRBD1,TRBJ1-2,TRBV10-3,.,CAISDPRIFGQERYGYTF,TGTGCCATCAGTGATCCCCGCATATTCGGACAGGAACGTTATGGCTACACCTTC
TRBD1,TRBJ2-3,TRBV10-3,few,CAIKTGLEDTQYF,TGTGCCATCAAGACAGGGTTGGAAGATACGCAGTATTTT
.,TRBJ2-3,TRBV6-1,few,CASESGAPDTQYF,TGTGCCAGCGAGTCAGGGGCGCCAGATACGCAGTATTTT
TRBD2,TRBJ2-7,TRBV4-1,many,CASSSGLAGAYEQYF,TGCGCCAGCAGCTCAGGACTAGCGGGAGCCTACGAGCAGTACTTC
.,TRBJ2-5,TRBV15,.,CATSRDMRDRWTQYF,TGTGCCACCAGCAGAGATATGCGGGATAGATGGACCCAGTACTTC
TRBD1,TRBJ2-5,TRBV4-3,many,CASSSGQGSETQYF,TGCGCCAGCAGCTCGGGACAGGGTAGCGAGACCCAGTACTTC
TRBD1,TRBJ2-1,TRBV15,.,CATSSRTGSYNEQFF,TGTGCCACCAGCAGCAGGACAGGATCCTACAATGAGCAGTTCTTC
.,TRBJ2-5,TRBV2,.,CASKASVETQYF,TGTGCCAGCAAGGCATCCGTAGAGACCCAGTACTTC
.,TRBJ1-2,TRBV27,few,CASSLYSGARGYTF,TGTGCCAGCAGTTTATACTCAGGGGCGCGAGGCTACACCTTC
.,TRBJ2-1,TRBV18,once,CASSIQGYNEQFF,TGTGCCAGCTCAATCCAGGGATACAATGAGCAGTTCTTC
TRBD2,TRBJ2-1,TRBV7-2,.,CASSSPPGLAGGRDEQFF,TGTGCCAGCAGCTCCCCCCCTGGACTAGCGGGAGGGCGGGATGAGCAGTTCTTC
TRBD2,TRBJ2-3,TRBV5-1,few,CASRLQLAGRGTDTQYF,TGCGCCAGCAGACTCCAACTAGCGGGAAGGGGCACAGATACGCAGTATTTT
.,TRBJ1-2,TRBV19,once,CASSITGTQYTF,TGTGCCAGTAGTATCACCGGGACCCAATACACCTTC
TRBD1,TRBJ1-2,TRBV7-9,.,CASTRDSYLLYGYTF,TGTGCCAGCACCAGGGACAGCTATCTCCTCTATGGCTACACCTTC
.,TRBJ2-6,TRBV10-3,.,CAIRDRVLLSGANVLTF,TGTGCCATCAGGGACAGAGTGTTACTATCTGGGGCCAACGTCCTGACTTTC
.,TRBJ2-2,TRBV11-2,few,CASSLDDYPGGELFF,TGTGCCAGCAGCTTAGATGACTATCCTGGCGGGGAGCTGTTTTTT
TRBD1,TRBJ2-1,TRBV12-3/TRBV12-4,.,CASSYRGLRDSNEQFF,TGTGCCAGCAGTTACAGGGGCTTAAGGGATTCCAATGAGCAGTTCTTC
.,TRBJ2-2,TRBV20-1,.,CSAQNEAGVLFF,TGCAGTGCTCAGAATGAGGCCGGGGTGCTGTTTTTT
.,TRBJ2-7,TRBV11-2,.,CASSSLTRTSFYEQYF,TGTGCCAGCAGCTCACTCACCCGGACAAGTTTTTACGAGCAGTACTTC
.,TRBJ2-4,TRBV27,few,CASSLGIAKNIQYF,TGTGCCAGCAGTTTAGGGATAGCCAAAAACATTCAGTACTTC
.,TRBJ2-1,TRBV7-2,many,CASSPRGSSYNEQFF,TGTGCCAGCAGCCCGAGGGGGAGCTCCTACAATGAGCAGTTCTTC